This TCR beta chain stems from a study of T-cell memory formation after mild COVID-19. Overall study findings and caveats: CD4+ clones that contracted lay mainly in CM and EM; CD8+ ones lay in EMRA. Clones contracting over day 15 to 85 were CD4/CD8 balanced, with later expanders leaning CD4+.

As for this clonotype: Its antigen is currently unknown.

TCRdb processed the 5' RACE reads anew with MiXCR; each CDR3 protein has one entry. This sample yields about 360,000 distinct CDR3 sequences, of which about 15% are seen a single time; roughly 22% belongs to the top ten. The specimen was PBMCs or a T cell subset sorted from them (not recorded which). The clonotype comes from a man aged 18 to 35 who had mild COVID-19 (a few samples of this study predate the infection). Cell type and time point are not known.

The CDR3 loop reads CASSPDWRGGGETQYF. CDR3 in DNA: TGCGCCAGCAGCCCAGACTGGCGGGGGGGTGGAGAGACCCAGTACTTC. The V gene is TRBV4-3, the J gene TRBJ2-5, with 9 bases that match TRBD2. CDR3 length equals 16 residues. Germline V gene sequence: CDR1 LGHNA, CDR2 YSLEER. Trimming cost V 4 bases and J 4 bases; bases outside gene matches: 10.